Each of the 2 T cell receptor beta chains below was sequenced from the same sample in a study of CD8 T cells in ankylosing spondylitis. These receptors are not linked to any known antigen. TCRdb processed the 5' RACE reads anew with MiXCR; each CDR3 protein has one entry. The table lists 800,000 to 900,000 distinct CDR3 sequences, approximately 12% of them singletons. Study outcomes and limitations: For ankylosing spondylitis blood, a TCR beta motif of 8 or 9 highly homologous variants appeared characteristic.

Sequenced: blood, either unsorted or a sorted T cell fraction (not recorded which). These receptors came from a male donor with ankylosing spondylitis.

J is TRBJ2-5 and V is TRBV25-1; D perhaps matches TRBD1 (5 bases). Trimming stripped 5 bases from V and 4 bases from J, with 11 bases between. CDR3 length equals 13 residues. Per the germline V gene, CDR1 is MGHDK and CDR2 is SYGVNS. In DNA, the CDR3 is TGTGCCAGCAGTCCATGGCAGGGAGAGACCCAGTACTTC. Its protein product is CASSPWQGETQYF.

The sample holds many counts of this clonotype. The V gene is TRBV20-1, the J gene TRBJ2-5; no clear D. CDR1 and CDR2 from the germline V gene are DFQATT and SNEGSKA (reference sequence). This CDR3 comprises 12 residues. Trimming shortened V by 3 bases and J by 0 bases, and 5 bases separated the two germline ends. Here the CDR3 reads CSASGYQETQYF. CDR3 DNA sequence: TGCAGTGCTAGCGGGTACCAAGAGACCCAGTACTTC.